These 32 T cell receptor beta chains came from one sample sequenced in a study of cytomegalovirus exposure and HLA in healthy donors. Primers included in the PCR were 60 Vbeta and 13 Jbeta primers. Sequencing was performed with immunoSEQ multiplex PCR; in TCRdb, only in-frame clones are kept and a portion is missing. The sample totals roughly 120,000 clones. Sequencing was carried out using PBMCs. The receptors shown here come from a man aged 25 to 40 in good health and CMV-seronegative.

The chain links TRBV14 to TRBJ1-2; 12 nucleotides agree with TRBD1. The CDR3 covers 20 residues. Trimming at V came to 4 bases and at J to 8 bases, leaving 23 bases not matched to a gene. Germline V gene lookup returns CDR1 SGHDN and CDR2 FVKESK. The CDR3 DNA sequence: TGTGCCAGCAGCCCCGGGACAGGGGGCTTTCCCTCCATACCCATTCCCGGCTACACCTTC. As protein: CASSPGTGGFPSIPIPGYTF.

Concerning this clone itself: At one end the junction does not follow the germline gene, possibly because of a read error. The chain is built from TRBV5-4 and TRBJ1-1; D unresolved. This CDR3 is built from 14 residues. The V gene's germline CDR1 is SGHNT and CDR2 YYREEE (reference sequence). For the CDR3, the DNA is TGTGCCGGCAGCTTGGATCCAGGGAACACTGAAGCTTTCTTT. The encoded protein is CAGSLDPGNTEAFF.

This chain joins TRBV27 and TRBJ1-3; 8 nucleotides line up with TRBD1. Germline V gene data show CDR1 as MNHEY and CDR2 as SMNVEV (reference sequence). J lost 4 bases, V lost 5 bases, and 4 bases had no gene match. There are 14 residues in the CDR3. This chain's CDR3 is CASSPRGQGNTIYF. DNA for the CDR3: TGTGCCAGCAGTCCCAGGGGGCAAGGAAACACCATATATTTT.

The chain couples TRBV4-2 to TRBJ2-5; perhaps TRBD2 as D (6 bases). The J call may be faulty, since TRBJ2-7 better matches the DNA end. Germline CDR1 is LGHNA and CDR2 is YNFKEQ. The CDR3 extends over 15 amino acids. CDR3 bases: TGTGCCAGCAGCCCCCCGGGACTTGTCTCCTACGAGCAGTACTTC. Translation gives CASSPPGLVSYEQYF.

The CDR3 reads CASSGWVGQLNEKLFF. In DNA, the CDR3 is TGTGCCAGCAGCGGATGGGTCGGACAGCTAAATGAAAAACTGTTTTTT. The chain uses TRBV2 and TRBJ1-4; weak D call: TRBD1 (6 bases). Germline assignment: CDR1 SNHLY and CDR2 FYNNEI. V was pared by 6 bases and J by 5 bases, with 19 bases between. CDR3 length: 16 amino acids.

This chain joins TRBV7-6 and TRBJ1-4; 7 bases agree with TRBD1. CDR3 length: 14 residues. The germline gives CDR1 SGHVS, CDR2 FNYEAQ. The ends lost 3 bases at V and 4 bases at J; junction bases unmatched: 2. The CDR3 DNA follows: TGTGCCAGCAGCTTTGGGACAGTTAATGAAAAACTGTTTTTT. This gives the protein CASSFGTVNEKLFF.

CDR3 DNA sequence: TGTGCCAGCAGTTACTCGAGGGAGGAGAATGAGCAGTTCTTC. Its translation is CASSYSREENEQFF. The chain links TRBV6-6 to TRBJ2-1; a possible D gene is TRBD2 (6 bases). Trimming shortened V by 0 bases and J by 7 bases, and 10 bases separated the two germline ends. The length of the CDR3 is 14 residues. Germline values: CDR1 MNHNY, CDR2 SVGAGI (reference sequence).

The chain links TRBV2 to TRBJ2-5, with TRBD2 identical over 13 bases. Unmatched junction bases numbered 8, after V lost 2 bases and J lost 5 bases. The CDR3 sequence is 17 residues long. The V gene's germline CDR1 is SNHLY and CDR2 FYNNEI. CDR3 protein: CASSENTSGRARETQYF. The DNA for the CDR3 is TGTGCCAGCAGTGAAAACACTAGCGGGAGGGCCCGGGAGACCCAGTACTTC.

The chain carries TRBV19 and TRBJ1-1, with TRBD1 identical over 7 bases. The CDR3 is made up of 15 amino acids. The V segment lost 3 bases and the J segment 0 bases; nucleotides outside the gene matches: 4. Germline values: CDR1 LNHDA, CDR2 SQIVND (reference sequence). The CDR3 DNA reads TGTGCCAGTAGTATCTGGGGACAGCTGAACACTGAAGCTTTCTTT. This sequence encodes CASSIWGQLNTEAFF. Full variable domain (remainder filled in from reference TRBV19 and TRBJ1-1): DGGITQSPKYLFRKEGQNVTLSCEQNLNHDAMYWYRQDPGQGLRLIYYSQIVNDFQKGDIAEGYSVSREKKESFPLTVTSAQKNPTAFYLCASSIWGQLNTEAFFGQGTRLTVV.

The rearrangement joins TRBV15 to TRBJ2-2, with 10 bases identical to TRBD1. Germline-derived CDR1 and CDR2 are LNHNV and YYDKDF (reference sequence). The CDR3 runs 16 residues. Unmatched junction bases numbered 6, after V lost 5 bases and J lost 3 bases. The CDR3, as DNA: TGTGCCACCAGCCTGACAGGGGGCATAGACACCGGGGAGCTGTTTTTT. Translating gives CATSLTGGIDTGELFF.

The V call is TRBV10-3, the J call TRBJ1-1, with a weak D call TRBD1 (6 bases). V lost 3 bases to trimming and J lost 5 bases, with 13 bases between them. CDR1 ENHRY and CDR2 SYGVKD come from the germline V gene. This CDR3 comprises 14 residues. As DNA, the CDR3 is TGTGCCATCAGTGACTCGACAGGAAGGACTGAAGCTTTCTTT. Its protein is CAISDSTGRTEAFF.

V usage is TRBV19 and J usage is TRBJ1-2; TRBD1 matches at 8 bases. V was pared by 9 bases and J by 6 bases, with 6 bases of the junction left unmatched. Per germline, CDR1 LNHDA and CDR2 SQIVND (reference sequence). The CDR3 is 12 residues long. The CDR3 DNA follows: TGTGCCAGCCAGGACAGGGACAATGGCTACACCTTC. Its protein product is CASQDRDNGYTF.

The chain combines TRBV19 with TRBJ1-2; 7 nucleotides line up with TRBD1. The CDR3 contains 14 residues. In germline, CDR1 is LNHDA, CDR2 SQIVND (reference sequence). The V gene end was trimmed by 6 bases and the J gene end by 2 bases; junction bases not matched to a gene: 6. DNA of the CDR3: TGTGCCAGTAGCCACCGGGACAGAAACTATGGCTACACCTTC. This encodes CASSHRDRNYGYTF.

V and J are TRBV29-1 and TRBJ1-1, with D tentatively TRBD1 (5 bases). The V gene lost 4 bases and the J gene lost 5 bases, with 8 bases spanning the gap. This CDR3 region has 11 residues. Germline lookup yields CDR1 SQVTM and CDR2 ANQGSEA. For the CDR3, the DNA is TGCAGCGTTGGGGGGGGTACTGAAGCTTTCTTT. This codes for CSVGGGTEAFF. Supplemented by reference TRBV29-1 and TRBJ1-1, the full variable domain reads SAVISQKPSRDICQRGTSLTIQCQVDSQVTMMFWYRQQPGQSLTLIATANQGSEATYESGFVIDKFPISRPNLTFSTLTVSNMSPEDSSIYLCSVGGGTEAFFGQGTRLTVV.

This CDR3 is CASSLDGAYTGELFF. For the CDR3, the DNA is TGTGCCAGCAGCTTAGATGGGGCTTACACCGGGGAGCTGTTTTTT. J is TRBJ2-2 and V is TRBV7-2; perhaps TRBD1 as D (5 bases). The CDR3 extends over 15 amino acids. With 1 base removed from V and 3 bases from J, the gap between germline ends came to 9 bases. CDR1 is SGHTA and CDR2 is FQGNSA in the germline V gene.

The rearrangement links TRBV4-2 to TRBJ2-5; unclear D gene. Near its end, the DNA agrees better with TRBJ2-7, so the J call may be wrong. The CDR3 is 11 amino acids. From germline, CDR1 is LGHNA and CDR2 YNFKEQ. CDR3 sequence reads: CASSLTYEQYF. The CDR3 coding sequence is TGTGCCAGCAGCCTCACCTACGAGCAGTACTTC.

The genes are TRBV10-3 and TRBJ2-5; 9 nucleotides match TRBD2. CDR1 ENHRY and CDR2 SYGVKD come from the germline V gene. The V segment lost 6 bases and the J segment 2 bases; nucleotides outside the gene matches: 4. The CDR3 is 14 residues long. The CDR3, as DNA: TGTGCCATCAGCGGACTAGCGAAACAAGAGACCCAGTACTTC. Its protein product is CAISGLAKQETQYF.

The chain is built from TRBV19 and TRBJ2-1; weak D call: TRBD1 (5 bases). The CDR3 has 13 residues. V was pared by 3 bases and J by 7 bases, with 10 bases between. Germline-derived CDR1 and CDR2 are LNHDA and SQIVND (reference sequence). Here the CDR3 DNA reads TGTGCCAGTAGTATCGACAGAGAGAATGAGCAGTTCTTC. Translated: CASSIDRENEQFF.

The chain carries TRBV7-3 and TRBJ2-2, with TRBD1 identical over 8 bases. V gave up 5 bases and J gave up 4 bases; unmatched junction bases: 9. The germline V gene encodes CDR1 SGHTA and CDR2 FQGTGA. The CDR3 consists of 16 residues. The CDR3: CASSPTRGLTTGELFF. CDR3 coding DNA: TGTGCCAGCAGCCCAACCAGGGGGCTAACCACCGGGGAGCTGTTTTTT.

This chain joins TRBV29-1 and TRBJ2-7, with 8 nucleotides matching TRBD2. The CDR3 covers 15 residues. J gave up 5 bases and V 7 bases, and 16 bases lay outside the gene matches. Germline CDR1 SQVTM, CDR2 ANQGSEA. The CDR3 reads CSARGSGGAWDEQYF. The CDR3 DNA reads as TGCAGCGCCCGGGGGAGCGGGGGTGCATGGGACGAGCAGTACTTC.

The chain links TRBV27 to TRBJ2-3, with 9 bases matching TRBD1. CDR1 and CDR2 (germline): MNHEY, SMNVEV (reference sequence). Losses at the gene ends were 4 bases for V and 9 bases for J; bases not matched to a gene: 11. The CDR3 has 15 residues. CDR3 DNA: TGTGCCAGCAGTTCAGGGACAGGGAGAGGTCGCACGCAGTATTTT. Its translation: CASSSGTGRGRTQYF.

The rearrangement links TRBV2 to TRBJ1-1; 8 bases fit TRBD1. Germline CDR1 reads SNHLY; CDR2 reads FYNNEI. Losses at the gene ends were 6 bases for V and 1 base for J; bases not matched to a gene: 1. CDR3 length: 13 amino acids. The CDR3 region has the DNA TGTGCCAGCAGCGACAGGGGGAACACTGAAGCTTTCTTT. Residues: CASSDRGNTEAFF.

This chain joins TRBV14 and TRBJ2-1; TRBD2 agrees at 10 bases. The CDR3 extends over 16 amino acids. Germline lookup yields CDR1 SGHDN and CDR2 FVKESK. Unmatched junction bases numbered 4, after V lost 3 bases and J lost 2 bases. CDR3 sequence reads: CASSQLAGATYNEQFF. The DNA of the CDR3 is TGTGCCAGCAGCCAGCTAGCGGGAGCTACCTACAATGAGCAGTTCTTC.

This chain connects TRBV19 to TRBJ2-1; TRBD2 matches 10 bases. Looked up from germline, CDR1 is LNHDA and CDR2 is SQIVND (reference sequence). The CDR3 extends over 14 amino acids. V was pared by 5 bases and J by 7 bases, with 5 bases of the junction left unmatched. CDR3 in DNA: TGTGCCAGTAGTGAACTAGCGGGATTGAATGAGCAGTTCTTC. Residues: CASSELAGLNEQFF.

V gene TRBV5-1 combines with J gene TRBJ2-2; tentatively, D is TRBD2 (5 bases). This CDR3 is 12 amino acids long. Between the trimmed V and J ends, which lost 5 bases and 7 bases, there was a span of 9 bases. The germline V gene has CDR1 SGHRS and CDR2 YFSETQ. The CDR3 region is CASRPGGGELFF. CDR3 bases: TGCGCCAGCAGACCTGGAGGCGGGGAGCTGTTTTTT.

The CDR3 spells CAWSQLVLGEQYF. The CDR3 DNA reads TGTGCCTGGAGTCAACTAGTGCTGGGCGAGCAGTACTTC. This sequence joins TRBV30 and TRBJ2-7; possibly TRBD2 for D (5 bases). V lost 2 bases and J lost 6, with 14 bases in between. CDR1 and CDR2 (germline): GTSNPN, SVGIG (reference sequence). The CDR3 is 13 amino acids. The full variable domain, completed using reference TRBV30 and TRBJ2-7, is SQTIHQWPATLVQPVGSPLSLECTVEGTSNPNLYWYRQAAGRGLQLLFYSVGIGQISSEVPQNLSASRPQDRQFILSSKKLLLSDSGFYLCAWSQLVLGEQYFGPGTRLTVT.

CDR3 sequence (DNA): TGCGCCAGCAGCTTGGGGCAGGGGGCACACTATGGCTACACCTTC. The encoded protein is CASSLGQGAHYGYTF. V usage is TRBV5-1 and J usage is TRBJ1-2; 8 bases match TRBD1. The CDR3 has 15 amino acids. With V trimmed by 0 bases and J by 3 bases, 4 bases remained unmatched. In germline, CDR1 is SGHRS, CDR2 YFSETQ.

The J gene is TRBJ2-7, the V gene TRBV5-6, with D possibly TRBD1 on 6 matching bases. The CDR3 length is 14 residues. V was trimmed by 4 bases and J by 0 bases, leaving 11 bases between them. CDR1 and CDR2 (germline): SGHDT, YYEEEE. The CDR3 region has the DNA TGTGCCAGCAGCCCCGAGGACAGCTCCTACGAGCAGTACTTC. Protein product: CASSPEDSSYEQYF.

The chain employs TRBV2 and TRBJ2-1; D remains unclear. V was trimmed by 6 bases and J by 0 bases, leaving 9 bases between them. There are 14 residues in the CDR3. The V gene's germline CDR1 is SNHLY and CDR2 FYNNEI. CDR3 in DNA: TGTGCCAGCAGCACAGAACTCTCCTACAATGAGCAGTTCTTC. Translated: CASSTELSYNEQFF.

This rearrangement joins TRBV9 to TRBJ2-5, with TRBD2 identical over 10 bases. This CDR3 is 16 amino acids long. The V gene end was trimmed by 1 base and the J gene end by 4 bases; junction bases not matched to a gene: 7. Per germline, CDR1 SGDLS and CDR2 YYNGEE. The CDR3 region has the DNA TGTGCCAGCAGCGTACAAGCGGGAGGGCCTGGAGAGACCCAGTACTTC. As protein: CASSVQAGGPGETQYF.

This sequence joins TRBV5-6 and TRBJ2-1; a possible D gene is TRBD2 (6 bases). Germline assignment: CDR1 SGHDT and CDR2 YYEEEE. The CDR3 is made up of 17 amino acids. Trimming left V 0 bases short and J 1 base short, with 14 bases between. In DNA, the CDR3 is TGTGCCAGCAGCTTGGCGGCTAGCGTCGGATCCTACAATGAGCAGTTCTTC. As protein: CASSLAASVGSYNEQFF.

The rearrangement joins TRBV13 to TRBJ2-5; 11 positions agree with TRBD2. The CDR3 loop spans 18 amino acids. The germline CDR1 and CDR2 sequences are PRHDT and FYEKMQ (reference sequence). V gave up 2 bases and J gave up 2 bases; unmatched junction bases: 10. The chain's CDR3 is CASSLRWTSGSLQETQYF. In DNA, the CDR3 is TGTGCCAGCAGCTTAAGATGGACTAGCGGGTCTTTACAAGAGACCCAGTACTTC. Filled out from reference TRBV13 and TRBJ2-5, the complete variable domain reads AAGVIQSPRHLIKEKRETATLKCYPIPRHDTVYWYQQGPGQDPQFLISFYEKMQSDKGSIPDRFSAQQFSDYHSELNMSSLELGDSALYFCASSLRWTSGSLQETQYFGPGTRLLVL.